The next 12 T cell receptor beta chains were all read from a single sample in a study of blood T cell repertoires in COVID-19 (dated by TCRdb to 2018 to 2020). To prepare the library, the immunoSEQ multiplex PCR assay was applied. This is the immuneACCESS table as TCRdb keeps it, with only in-frame sequences that have V and J called. A part of the clones is gone; compared with another copy, unresolved V genes explain less than half, and the rest is unexplained. Within this sample are 410,000 or so clones, with around 91% of them counted one time only. Clones ranked in the top ten supply around 1.5% of the sample. The sequencing sample was made of peripheral blood. These receptors were collected from a middle-aged woman with COVID-19, enrolled during active disease.

This clone occurred once. V gene TRBV4-3 combines with J gene TRBJ2-7; the match to TRBD1 covers 8 bases. V lost 4 bases, J lost 0 bases, and 11 bases stayed unmatched. CDR1 is LGHNA and CDR2 is YSLEER in the germline V gene. The CDR3 loop spans 17 amino acids. CDR3 in DNA: TGCGCCAGCAGCCTATATACGGACAGGGACGTCTCCTACGAGCAGTACTTC. This codes for CASSLYTDRDVSYEQYF.

The chain links TRBV5-4 to TRBJ2-2; TRBD2 matches at 9 bases. Germline loops: CDR1 SGHNT, CDR2 YYREEE (reference sequence). V gave up 2 bases and J gave up 4 bases; unmatched junction bases: 9. The CDR3 runs to 17 residues. CDR3 loop: CASSLELAGVSTGELFF. CDR3 DNA sequence: TGTGCCAGCAGCTTAGAATTAGCGGGAGTGAGCACCGGGGAGCTGTTTTTT.

J is TRBJ2-1 and V is TRBV7-9, with TRBD2 identical over 7 bases. CDR1 and CDR2 (germline): SEHNR, FQNEAQ (reference sequence). With 7 bases clipped from V and 7 bases from J, the junction kept 13 bases outside the gene matches. The CDR3 is made up of 15 amino acids. Written as DNA, the CDR3 is TGTGCCAGCAAACATGGCGGGAGTGTGGGTAATGAGCAGTTCTTC. Its translation is CASKHGGSVGNEQFF.

The sample holds one count of this clone. The chain recombines TRBV9 with TRBJ1-1, with TRBD1 as a possible D gene (5 bases). The V and J ends lost 2 bases and 0 bases respectively, with 8 bases between them. The CDR3 has 14 residues. In germline, CDR1 is SGDLS, CDR2 YYNGEE. CDR3 residues: CASSVAGVNTEAFF. The CDR3 bases are TGTGCCAGCAGCGTTGCGGGGGTGAACACTGAAGCTTTCTTT.

The genes are TRBV11-2 and TRBJ2-7; TRBD1 matches at 9 bases. This CDR3 comprises 14 residues. Trimming at V came to 5 bases and at J to 7 bases, leaving 9 bases not matched to a gene. Germline CDR1 reads SGHAT; CDR2 reads FQNNGV. The CDR3 is CASSKLGQGNEQYF. CDR3 DNA: TGTGCCAGCAGCAAACTCGGACAGGGGAATGAGCAGTACTTC.

The CDR3 spells CASSLFGTAYNEQFF. CDR3 bases: TGTGCCAGCAGCTTATTTGGGACAGCCTACAATGAGCAGTTCTTC. V is TRBV7-3 and J is TRBJ2-1; 7 nucleotides align to TRBD1. Trimming took 2 bases from V and 2 from J; bases not matched to a gene: 3. The CDR3 loop spans 15 amino acids. Germline CDR1 reads SGHTA; CDR2 reads FQGTGA.

The rearrangement uses TRBV6-2 or TRBV6-3 and TRBJ1-1; D remains ambiguous. This CDR3 has 16 amino acids. Germline CDR1 MNHEY, CDR2 SVGEGT. V lost 7 bases to trimming and J lost 4 bases, with 22 bases between them. The CDR3, as DNA: TGTGCCAGCACCCCCCCGTGGGCTATTCTCCCCACTGAAGCTTTCTTT. Residues: CASTPPWAILPTEAFF.

The chain joins TRBV4-3 to TRBJ1-2; TRBD1 matches 8 bases. The CDR3 consists of 15 residues. V lost 3 bases to trimming and J lost 2 bases; unmatched junction nucleotides: 5. Germline CDR1 is LGHNA and CDR2 is YSLEER. CDR3 loop: CASSHRTGRNYGYTF. In DNA, the CDR3 is TGCGCCAGCAGCCACCGGACAGGGAGGAACTATGGCTACACCTTC.

The chain combines TRBV7-9 with TRBJ1-1; TRBD1 is a possible D gene (5 bases). Germline values: CDR1 SEHNR, CDR2 FQNEAQ (reference sequence). The CDR3 length is 12 residues. V dropped 8 bases and J dropped 0 bases, with 7 bases sitting between them. CDR3 bases: TGTGCCAGCGGACAAGTGAACACTGAAGCTTTCTTT. Its protein is CASGQVNTEAFF.

The chain recombines TRBV7-2 with TRBJ1-6, with 8 bases identical to TRBD1. Germline loops: CDR1 SGHTA, CDR2 FQGNSA. This CDR3 comprises 18 residues. Trimming took 3 bases from V and 4 from J; bases not matched to a gene: 11. The CDR3 DNA follows: TGTGCCAGCAGCTTTTACCGGACAGGGAGAGCGTATAATTCACCCCTCCACTTT. Translation gives CASSFYRTGRAYNSPLHF.

This clone was seen once. The chain carries TRBV5-1 and TRBJ1-2, with D tentatively TRBD1 (6 bases). This CDR3 has 14 amino acids. Looked up from germline, CDR1 is SGHRS and CDR2 is YFSETQ. V lost 7 bases and J 2 bases, leaving 15 bases between the germline ends. The CDR3 sequence is CASGSGDLNYGYTF. The CDR3 DNA follows: TGCGCCAGCGGGTCAGGGGATCTAAACTATGGCTACACCTTC.

The rearrangement uses TRBV9 and TRBJ2-1; TRBD2 agrees at 12 bases. Trimming removed 3 bases from V and 3 bases from J; junction bases left unmatched: 1. This CDR3 region has 15 residues. The V gene's germline CDR1 is SGDLS and CDR2 YYNGEE. The CDR3 region is CASSELAGGYNEQFF. The CDR3 nucleotides read TGTGCCAGCAGCGAACTAGCGGGAGGCTACAATGAGCAGTTCTTC.